The clone carrying this T cell receptor (beta chain) has only one observation. The antigen is unknown. This specimen belongs to a study of T cell clonotyping in hematopoietic cell transplantation. Whole-study findings and limits: No sorting was done, leaving CD4 and CD8 contributions mixed. After transplant, recipient diversity fell while pathologically expanded clonotypes grew through day 180.

Repertoires were generated with immunoSEQ multiplex PCR, while TCRdb's copy carries only in-frame clones and drops some. The profile covers approximately 41,000 clones, with about 95% appearing a single time and roughly 0.9% taken by the ten largest. This TCR was sampled from a man younger than 40 in good health. Some clones in this sample may be carry-over from other donors' samples. Material for sequencing was peripheral blood mononuclear cells.

CDR3 DNA sequence: TGTGCCAGCAGCCCAGACAGGGGCCCTGGAAACACCATATATTTT. Protein product: CASSPDRGPGNTIYF. The V gene is TRBV7-9, the J gene TRBJ1-3; 8 bases map to TRBD1. Looked up from germline, CDR1 is SEHNR and CDR2 is FQNEAQ (reference sequence). Trimming at V came to 5 bases and at J to 2 bases, leaving 5 bases not matched to a gene. This CDR3 is built from 15 residues.